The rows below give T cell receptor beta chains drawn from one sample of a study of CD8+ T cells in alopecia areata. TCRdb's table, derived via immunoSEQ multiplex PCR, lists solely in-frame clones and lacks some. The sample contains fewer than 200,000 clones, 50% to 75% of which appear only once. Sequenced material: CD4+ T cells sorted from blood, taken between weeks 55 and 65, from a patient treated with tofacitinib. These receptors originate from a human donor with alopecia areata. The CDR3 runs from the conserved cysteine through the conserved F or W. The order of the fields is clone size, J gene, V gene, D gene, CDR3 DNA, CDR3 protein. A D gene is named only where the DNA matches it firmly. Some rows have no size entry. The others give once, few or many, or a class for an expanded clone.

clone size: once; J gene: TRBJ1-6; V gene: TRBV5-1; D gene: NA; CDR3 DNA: TGCGCCAGCAGCTTGGATTCAGGGCCAGATTCACCCCTCCACTTT; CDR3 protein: CASSLDSGPDSPLHF
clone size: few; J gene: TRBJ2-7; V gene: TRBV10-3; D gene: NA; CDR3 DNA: TGTGCCATCAATGGGGCTAGCTCCTACGAGCAGTACTTC; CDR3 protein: CAINGASSYEQYF
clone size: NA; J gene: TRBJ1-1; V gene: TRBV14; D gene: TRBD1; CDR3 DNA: TGTGCCAGCAGCGTAATCGGACAGGGTCTTTACACTGAAGCTTTCTTT; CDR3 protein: CASSVIGQGLYTEAFF
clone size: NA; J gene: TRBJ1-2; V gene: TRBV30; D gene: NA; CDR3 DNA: TGTGCCTGGAGTGAGAGTGGAGGTGGCTACACCTTC; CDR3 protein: CAWSESGGGYTF
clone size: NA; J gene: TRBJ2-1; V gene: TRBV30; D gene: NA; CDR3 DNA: TGTGCCTGGTCGATAACGGGGGAGCAGTTCTTC; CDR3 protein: CAWSITGEQFF
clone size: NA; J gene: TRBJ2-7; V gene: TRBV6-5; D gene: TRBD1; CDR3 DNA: TGTGCCAGCAGTTACTGGGACAGGGCCTACGAGCAGTACTTC; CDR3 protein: CASSYWDRAYEQYF
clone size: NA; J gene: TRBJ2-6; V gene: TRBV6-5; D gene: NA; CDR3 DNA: TGTGCCAGCAGTGCACACGGGACTGGGGCCAACGTCCTGACTTTC; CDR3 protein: CASSAHGTGANVLTF
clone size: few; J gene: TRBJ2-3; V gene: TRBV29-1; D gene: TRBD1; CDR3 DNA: TGCAGCTCATCTACCGGGACAGGGGGCTCAGATACGCAGTATTTT; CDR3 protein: CSSSTGTGGSDTQYF
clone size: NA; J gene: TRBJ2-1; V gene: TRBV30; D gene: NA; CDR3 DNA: TGTGCCTGGATGTCGGGGTCGTCCTACAATGAGCAGTTCTTC; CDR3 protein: CAWMSGSSYNEQFF
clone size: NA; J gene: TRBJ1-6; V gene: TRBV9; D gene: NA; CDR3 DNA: TGTGCCAGCAGCCCAGTGACAGCTAATTCACCCCTCCACTTT; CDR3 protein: CASSPVTANSPLHF